This T cell receptor (beta chain) stems from a study of T cell responses to AZD1222 COVID-19 vaccine. V lost 8 bases and J 4 bases, leaving 19 bases between the germline ends. Looked up from germline, CDR1 is KGHSH and CDR2 is LQKENI. This CDR3 is 15 amino acids long. Libraries were prepared by immunoSEQ multiplex PCR; TCRdb keeps only in-frame clonotypes and omits some of them. The repertoire holds fewer than 150,000 clones, 85% to 90% seen once, with approximately 1.8% in the top ten. This chain connects TRBV18 to TRBJ2-3; unclear D gene. The clonotype originates from an adult who received the AZD1222 COVID-19 vaccine. Sequences were derived from peripheral blood, sampled 28 days after the second AZD1222 dose. The CDR3 loop is CASLLDRAASDTQYF. In nucleotides, the CDR3 is TGTGCCAGCCTTTTGGATCGGGCCGCCTCAGATACGCAGTATTTT.